This T cell receptor (beta chain) derives from a study of response to subunit inactivated influenza vaccine. Study results and limitations: The authors suggested that every seasonal influenza vaccination recruits few new T cells.

Notes on this clonotype: Its antigen is currently unknown.

Germline V gene data show CDR1 as MGHDK and CDR2 as SYGVNS. Trimming removed 4 bases from V and 5 bases from J, with 14 bases in between. The CDR3 loop spans 14 amino acids. TCRdb independently ran MiXCR on the RT-PCR reads; one entry per CDR3 protein. The table lists roughly 700,000 distinct CDR3 sequences, about 14% of them singletons. The V call is TRBV25-1, the J call TRBJ2-5; maybe TRBD1 (6 bases). The sequenced sample was PBMCs from blood, obtained around 14 days before vaccination. This sequence originates from a man in his fifties or sixties who received an inactivated influenza vaccine. The CDR3 DNA is TGTGCCAGCAGTGCATCACAGGGAGCCGAGACCCAGTACTTC. Protein product: CASSASQGAETQYF.